This entry lists 21 T cell receptor beta chains sequenced from one sample in a study of blood T cell repertoires in COVID-19. Produced via immunoSEQ multiplex PCR; TCRdb's table is partial and in-frame only. The table has 150,000 to 200,000 clones, approximately 80% seen once. The material sequenced was peripheral blood. The receptors come from a human donor in a cohort sampled during active COVID-19.

The chain joins TRBV12-5 to TRBJ1-1; TRBD1 might be the D (5 bases). The V and J ends lost 0 bases and 2 bases respectively, with 10 bases between them. Germline CDR1 and CDR2: LGHNT and FRNRAP. The CDR3 runs 15 residues. The CDR3 is CASGLVLGTNTEAFF. In DNA, the CDR3 is TGTGCTAGTGGTTTGGTACTCGGGACTAACACTGAAGCTTTCTTT.

Worth noting for this clone: This CDR3 is also generated by other DNA sequences in the sample. The V and J genes are TRBV7-9 and TRBJ1-5; no firm D call. Germline assignment: CDR1 SEHNR and CDR2 FQNEAQ (reference sequence). V was trimmed by 1 base and J by 3 bases, leaving 10 bases between them. The CDR3 extends over 15 amino acids. The CDR3: CASSLDGQYNQPQHF. DNA for the CDR3: TGTGCCAGCAGCTTAGATGGCCAGTACAATCAGCCCCAGCATTTT.

The chain uses TRBV5-1 and TRBJ2-2, with 10 bases fitting TRBD1. CDR1 and CDR2 (germline): SGHRS, YFSETQ. With V trimmed by 4 bases and J by 4 bases, 4 bases remained unmatched. The CDR3 spans 15 residues. CDR3 DNA sequence: TGCGCCAGCAGCGGAGGACAGGGGGGCACCGGGGAGCTGTTTTTT. This translates into CASSGGQGGTGELFF.

The chain recombines TRBV6-6 with TRBJ2-2; D possibly corresponds to TRBD2 (5 bases). CDR1 MNHNY and CDR2 SVGAGI come from the germline V gene (reference sequence). V gave up 6 bases and J gave up 6 bases, with 17 bases separating them. The CDR3 consists of 15 residues. CDR3 sequence: CASSLGALEAGELFF. In DNA form, the CDR3 reads TGTGCCAGCAGCTTGGGAGCATTGGAAGCCGGGGAGCTGTTTTTT.

CDR3 sequence (DNA): TGTGCCAGCAGCGAGGGGGCCGCGAACACTGAAGCTTTCTTT. It specifies CASSEGAANTEAFF. The rearrangement uses TRBV9 and TRBJ1-1, with 7 bases fitting TRBD1. From germline, CDR1 is SGDLS and CDR2 YYNGEE. This CDR3 spans 14 amino acids. The V gene end was trimmed by 3 bases and the J gene end by 1 base; junction bases not matched to a gene: 3.

The count of this clone is one. V gene TRBV19 combines with J gene TRBJ1-5; D call uncertain. Germline V lookup: CDR1 LNHDA, CDR2 SQIVND (reference sequence). The CDR3 covers 17 residues. Trimming shortened V by 7 bases and J by 2 bases, and 21 bases separated the two germline ends. This CDR3 is CASTLGGRRYGNQPQHF. The CDR3, as DNA: TGTGCCAGTACCCTAGGAGGGAGAAGGTATGGCAATCAGCCCCAGCATTTT.

In its sample, this clone was seen once. This rearrangement joins TRBV30 to TRBJ2-5, with unresolved D. The CDR3 length is 13 residues. V was cut by 0 bases and J by 5 bases, with 10 bases left in between. The germline V gene has CDR1 GTSNPN and CDR2 SVGIG (reference sequence). Written as DNA, the CDR3 is TGTGCCTGGAGTGTTGACTCTTCGGAGACCCAGTACTTC. Translation gives CAWSVDSSETQYF.

The CDR3: CASSSYRETGETEAFF. In DNA form, the CDR3 reads TGTGCCAGCAGCTCCTACCGGGAGACCGGGGAGACTGAAGCTTTCTTT. The gene calls are TRBV11-2 and TRBJ1-1; D is ambiguous. Trimming cost V 4 bases and J 5 bases, with 20 bases left between them. The CDR3 consists of 16 residues. CDR1 and CDR2 (germline): SGHAT, FQNNGV.

The rearrangement uses TRBV18 and TRBJ2-7; D is possibly TRBD1 (5 bases). Between the trimmed V and J ends, which lost 1 base and 3 bases, there was a span of 10 bases. Germline V gene sequence: CDR1 KGHSH, CDR2 LQKENI. The CDR3 length is 14 residues. CDR3 DNA sequence: TGTGCCAGCTCACCACGCGACAGAGACTACGAGCAGTACTTC. Amino acids: CASSPRDRDYEQYF.

This chain joins TRBV4-1 and TRBJ2-1; 9 bases align to TRBD2. CDR3 length: 17 amino acids. Germline values: CDR1 MGHRA, CDR2 YSYEKL. V was clipped by 4 bases and J by 7 bases; unmatched bases: 14. CDR3 protein: CASSRGGLAGLGNEQFF. The CDR3 DNA is TGCGCCAGCAGCCGAGGGGGGCTAGCGGGATTGGGGAATGAGCAGTTCTTC.

The gene calls are TRBV27 and TRBJ2-5, with D maybe TRBD2 (6 bases). The V end lost 5 bases, the J end lost 1 base, and 11 bases lay between the germline ends. This CDR3 is 14 amino acids long. The germline CDR1 and CDR2 sequences are MNHEY and SMNVEV (reference sequence). The CDR3 spells CASSPRDFQETQYF. Here the CDR3 DNA reads TGTGCCAGCAGTCCCCGGGACTTCCAAGAGACCCAGTACTTC.

The gene calls are TRBV6-4 and TRBJ2-7, with D perhaps TRBD2 (6 bases). This CDR3 is 15 amino acids long. Trimming removed 3 bases at V and 0 bases at J, with 12 bases between. Germline loops: CDR1 MRHNA, CDR2 SNTAGT. CDR3 DNA sequence: TGTGCCAGCAGTGAAGAGGCTAGCGCCTCCTACGAGCAGTACTTC. The encoded protein is CASSEEASASYEQYF.

The gene calls are TRBV5-1 and TRBJ2-3; 11 bases map to TRBD2. The CDR3 length is 15 residues. Trimming at V came to 0 bases and at J to 6 bases, leaving 3 bases not matched to a gene. Germline CDR1 and CDR2: SGHRS and YFSETQ. The CDR3 is CASSLGLAGMDTQYF. The CDR3 nucleotides read TGCGCCAGCAGCTTGGGACTAGCGGGGATGGATACGCAGTATTTT.

V is TRBV7-8 and J is TRBJ1-4, with a tentative D call TRBD1 (5 bases). CDR3 length: 16 amino acids. Germline V gives CDR1 SGHVS, CDR2 FQNEAQ. V was pared by 0 bases and J by 0 bases, with 8 bases between. The CDR3 nucleotides read TGTGCCAGCAGCTTAGCGGGACTTGCAACTAATGAAAAACTGTTTTTT. Translated, it gives CASSLAGLATNEKLFF.

The chain uses TRBV5-5 and TRBJ1-2, with 9 nucleotides matching TRBD1. Germline values: CDR1 SGHKS, CDR2 YYEKEE (reference sequence). Losses at the gene ends were 4 bases for V and 6 bases for J; bases not matched to a gene: 4. The CDR3 has 13 amino acids. The DNA of the CDR3 is TGTGCCAGCAGCCCCACAGGGGGCCATGGCTACACCTTC. It specifies CASSPTGGHGYTF.

The rearrangement links TRBV12-3 or TRBV12-4 to TRBJ2-1, with D maybe TRBD2 (5 bases). The CDR3 length is 12 residues. Trimming took off 0 bases at V and 9 bases at J, with 6 bases between the two ends. CDR3 residues: CASSLAGGEQFF. CDR3 bases: TGTGCCAGCAGTTTAGCTGGAGGTGAGCAGTTCTTC.

This clone appeared a few times. V and J are TRBV19 and TRBJ1-5; TRBD1 is a possible D gene (5 bases). The CDR3 sequence is 14 residues long. Germline CDR1 LNHDA, CDR2 SQIVND (reference sequence). V was trimmed by 5 bases and J by 6 bases, leaving 14 bases between them. The CDR3 DNA reads as TGTGCCAGTAGTCTCCGGCAGGGAGGTCAGCCCCAGCATTTT. Its translation is CASSLRQGGQPQHF.

V gene TRBV11-3 combines with J gene TRBJ2-7, with D possibly being TRBD1 (5 bases). The germline gives CDR1 SGHNT, CDR2 YENEEA. The CDR3 runs 13 residues. V was cut by 2 bases and J by 3 bases, with 8 bases left in between. The CDR3 nucleotides are TGTGCCAGCAGCTTATTAGGGGACTACGAGCAGTACTTC. Translation gives CASSLLGDYEQYF. Looking up the rest from reference TRBV11-3 and TRBJ2-7 gives the full variable domain: EAGVVQSPRYKIIEKKQPVAFWCNPISGHNTLYWYLQNLGQGPELLIRYENEEAVDDSQLPKDRFSAERLKGVDSTLKIQPAELGDSAVYLCASSLLGDYEQYFGPGTRLTVT.

This chain joins TRBV6-2 or TRBV6-3 and TRBJ2-7; no definite D call. V lost 2 bases, J lost 4 bases, and 6 bases lay in between. Germline V gives CDR1 MNHEY, CDR2 SVGEGT. There are 12 residues in the CDR3. The CDR3 loop is CASSYQRYEQYF. The CDR3, as DNA: TGTGCCAGCAGTTACCAACGGTACGAGCAGTACTTC.

This chain joins TRBV27 and TRBJ2-1, with 7 positions matching TRBD2. Germline loops: CDR1 MNHEY, CDR2 SMNVEV (reference sequence). V lost 6 bases to trimming and J lost 5 bases; unmatched junction nucleotides: 10. The CDR3 sequence is 15 residues long. CDR3 bases: TGTGCCAGCAGCCCCTGGCGGGAGAGAGACAATGAGCAGTTCTTC. It translates to CASSPWRERDNEQFF.

This chain links TRBV7-9 with TRBJ2-1; no reliable D call. The CDR3 has 12 amino acids. V gave up 5 bases and J gave up 5 bases, with 7 bases separating them. In germline, CDR1 is SEHNR, CDR2 FQNEAQ (reference sequence). Written as DNA, the CDR3 is TGTGCCAGCAGCGGAGCAAACAATGAGCAGTTCTTC. Translating it yields CASSGANNEQFF.